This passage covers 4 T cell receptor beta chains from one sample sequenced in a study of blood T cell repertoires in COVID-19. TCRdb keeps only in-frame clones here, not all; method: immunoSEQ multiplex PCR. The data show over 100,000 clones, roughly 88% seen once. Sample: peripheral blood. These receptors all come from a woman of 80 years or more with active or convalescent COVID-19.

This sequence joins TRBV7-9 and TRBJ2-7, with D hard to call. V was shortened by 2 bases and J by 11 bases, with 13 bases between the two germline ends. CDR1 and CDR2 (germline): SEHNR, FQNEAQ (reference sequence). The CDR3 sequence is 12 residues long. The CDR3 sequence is CASSLNSLVKYF. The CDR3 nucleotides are TGTGCCAGCAGCTTAAACAGTTTGGTAAAGTACTTC.

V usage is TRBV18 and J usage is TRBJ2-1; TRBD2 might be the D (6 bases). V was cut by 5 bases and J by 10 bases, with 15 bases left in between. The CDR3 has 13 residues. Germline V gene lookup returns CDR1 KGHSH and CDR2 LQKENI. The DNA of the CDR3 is TGTGCCAGCTCAGCCACAGCTAGCGTAGAGCAGTTCTTC. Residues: CASSATASVEQFF.

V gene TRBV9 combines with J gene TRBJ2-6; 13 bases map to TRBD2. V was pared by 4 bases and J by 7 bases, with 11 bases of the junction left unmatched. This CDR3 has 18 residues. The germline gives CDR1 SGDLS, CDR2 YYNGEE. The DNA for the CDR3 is TGTGCCAGCAGCCCACAGGGGGGACTAGCGGGAATAGCCAACGTCCTGACTTTC. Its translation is CASSPQGGLAGIANVLTF.

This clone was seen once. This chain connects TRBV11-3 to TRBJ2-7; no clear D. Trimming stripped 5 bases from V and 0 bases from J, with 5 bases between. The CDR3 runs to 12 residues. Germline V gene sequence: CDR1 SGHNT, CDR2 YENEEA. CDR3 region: CASSVSSYEQYF. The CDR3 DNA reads TGTGCCAGCAGCGTTAGCTCCTACGAGCAGTACTTC.